A selection of T cell receptor beta chains follows, all from one sample in a study of memory CD4+ T cells and cytomegalovirus serostatus. Measured with immunoSEQ multiplex PCR; TCRdb has only the in-frame clones, and not every one. This sample has approximately 26,000 clones, with around 72% found just once. What was sequenced was memory CD4+ T cells from blood. These receptors all stem from an adult in good health and CMV-seronegative. Both conserved end residues are part of each CDR3. The D gene is left open where the match is weak. Only part of the rows carry a size: once, few, many, or a class if the clone is expanded.

13 TRBJ1-1 TRBV6-5 NA NA CASSYSRGTEAFF TGTGCCAGCAGTTACTCGAGGGGCACTGAAGCTTTCTTT
14 TRBJ1-2 TRBV10-3 TRBD1 NA CAISPGQETYGYTF TGTGCCATCAGTCCGGGACAGGAAACCTATGGCTACACCTTC
15 TRBJ2-7 TRBV4-3 NA NA CASSQNRDRLREQYF TGCGCCAGCAGCCAAAACCGGGACCGACTCCGCGAGCAGTACTTC
12 TRBJ1-1 TRBV19 NA NA CASSPRPTEAFF TGTGCCAGTAGTCCTCGACCCACTGAAGCTTTCTTT
13 TRBJ2-7 TRBV5-1 TRBD1 NA CASSFETGNEQYF TGCGCCAGCAGCTTCGAGACAGGGAACGAGCAGTACTTC
15 TRBJ1-5 TRBV2 NA NA CASSVNRVENQPQHF TGTGCCAGCAGTGTCAACAGGGTGGAGAATCAGCCCCAGCATTTT
15 TRBJ1-1 TRBV4-1 NA NA CASSQDFGVNTEAFF TGCGCCAGCAGCCAAGATTTTGGGGTGAACACTGAAGCTTTCTTT
14 TRBJ2-3 TRBV7-2 TRBD2 NA CASSPTSGTDTQYF TGTGCCAGCAGCCCAACTAGCGGCACAGATACGCAGTATTTT
11 TRBJ2-1 TRBV20-1 NA NA CSARMLDEQFF TGCAGTGCTAGGATGTTGGATGAGCAGTTCTTC
18 TRBJ1-1 TRBV21-1 NA NA CASSKGPGRGAVNTEAFF TGTGCCAGCAGCAAGGGACCGGGACGGGGGGCCGTGAACACTGAAGCTTTCTTT
14 TRBJ2-2 TRBV19 TRBD1 NA CATDRGRFSGELFF TGTGCCACCGACAGGGGGCGTTTTTCCGGGGAGCTGTTTTTT
14 TRBJ1-2 TRBV15 NA once CATSRDTTARGYTF TGTGCCACCAGCAGAGATACTACGGCTCGGGGCTACACCTTC
15 TRBJ1-2 TRBV4-2 NA NA CASSQQTQGGYGYTF TGTGCCAGCAGCCAACAAACACAGGGCGGATATGGCTACACCTTC
12 TRBJ2-1 TRBV29-1 TRBD2 few CSVDAGGNEQFF TGCAGCGTTGATGCGGGGGGGAATGAGCAGTTCTTC
14 TRBJ1-3 TRBV19 NA NA CASSPGISGNTIYF TGTGCCAGTAGTCCAGGGATCTCTGGAAACACCATATATTTT
15 TRBJ2-5 TRBV7-8 NA NA CASSLAPGGEETQYF TGTGCCAGCAGCTTAGCGCCGGGCGGAGAAGAGACCCAGTACTTC
14 TRBJ2-4 TRBV6-5 TRBD1 NA CASRPGQGKNIQYF TGTGCCAGCAGGCCTGGACAGGGCAAAAACATTCAGTACTTC
15 TRBJ1-1 TRBV14 NA NA CASSQVGGVSAEAFF TGTGCCAGCAGCCAAGTGGGCGGGGTGTCCGCTGAAGCTTTCTTT
16 TRBJ1-5 TRBV5-1 TRBD1 NA CASSYAPGTDLRAQHF TGCGCCAGCAGCTATGCGCCCGGGACAGATTTGAGGGCCCAGCATTTT
16 TRBJ1-3 TRBV19 NA NA CASSILRLGTGNTIYF TGTGCCAGTAGTATTCTGCGTTTGGGGACCGGAAACACCATATATTTT
13 TRBJ2-5 TRBV29-1 NA NA CISSSGRGETQYF TGCATCTCCTCATCGGGCCGGGGAGAGACCCAGTACTTC
12 TRBJ2-1 TRBV6-6 NA NA CASTPGYNEQFF TGTGCCAGCACTCCGGGCTACAATGAGCAGTTCTTC
13 TRBJ1-1 TRBV19 TRBD1 NA CASSTTGETEAFF TGTGCCAGTAGTACTACAGGGGAAACTGAAGCTTTCTTT
16 TRBJ2-7 TRBV6-5 TRBD2 NA CASSYSKTSEGYEQYF TGTGCCAGCAGTTACTCGAAGACTAGCGAGGGATACGAGCAGTACTTC
14 TRBJ2-3 TRBV4-1 NA NA CASSQGRNTDTQYF TGCGCCAGCAGCCAAGGGCGCAACACAGATACGCAGTATTTT
13 TRBJ2-1 TRBV30 TRBD1 few CALTDRGYNEQFF TGTGCTTTAACGGACAGGGGTTACAATGAGCAGTTCTTC
14 TRBJ1-1 TRBV28 NA few CASSLINMNTEAFF TGTGCCAGCAGCTTAATCAATATGAACACTGAAGCTTTCTTT
14 TRBJ1-5 TRBV10-3 NA few CAISGTGDNQPQHF TGTGCCATCAGCGGGACGGGGGACAATCAGCCCCAGCATTTT
12 TRBJ2-3 TRBV5-1 NA NA CASSYLTDTQYF TGCGCCAGCAGCTACTTAACAGATACGCAGTATTTT
15 TRBJ2-3 TRBV7-9 NA NA CASSFRGGFTDTQYF TGTGCCAGCAGCTTCAGGGGCGGGTTTACAGATACGCAGTATTTT
15 TRBJ2-2 TRBV9 NA NA CASSVVEVAAGELFF TGTGCCAGCAGCGTAGTGGAGGTAGCGGCCGGGGAGCTGTTTTTT
16 TRBJ1-3 TRBV5-4 NA NA CASSLTGRSIGNTIYF TGTGCCAGCAGCTTGACAGGGAGATCGATCGGAAACACCATATATTTT
16 TRBJ2-5 TRBV5-6 TRBD2 NA CASSLVAGGPQETQYF TGTGCCAGCAGCTTGGTGGCGGGGGGGCCCCAAGAGACCCAGTACTTC
16 TRBJ2-3 TRBV7-9 NA NA CASRKGGGGFGDTQYF TGTGCCAGCAGGAAAGGGGGTGGGGGGTTCGGAGATACGCAGTATTTT
15 TRBJ2-3 TRBV11-1 TRBD1 NA CASSLGTGTSGTQYF TGTGCCAGCAGCTTGGGGACAGGGACCTCCGGTACGCAGTATTTT
12 TRBJ1-1 TRBV30 NA few CAWDRPNTEAFF TGTGCCTGGGACAGGCCGAACACTGAAGCTTTCTTT
12 TRBJ2-2 TRBV5-8 NA once CASFSGSGELFF TGTGCCAGCTTCTCGGGATCCGGGGAGCTGTTTTTT
13 TRBJ2-5 TRBV5-4 NA NA CASSLPGRETQYF TGTGCCAGCAGCTTGCCGGGGAGAGAGACCCAGTACTTC
17 TRBJ1-4 TRBV5-1 NA NA CASSLDRSGRGYEKLFF TGCGCCAGCAGCTTGGATCGCTCTGGCAGGGGATATGAAAAACTGTTTTTT
14 TRBJ2-3 TRBV4-3 NA NA CASSQGGDLDTQYF TGCGCCAGCAGCCAAGGGGGAGACTTAGATACGCAGTATTTT
13 TRBJ1-2 TRBV7-2 NA NA CASSLGGLGGYTF TGTGCCAGCAGCTTAGGCGGGCTGGGGGGCTACACCTTC
15 TRBJ1-6 TRBV7-2 TRBD1 once CASSLRQGGTSPLHF TGTGCCAGCAGCCTTCGACAGGGTGGGACTTCACCCCTCCACTTT
17 TRBJ2-5 TRBV2 NA few CASSDPPSRGDPETQYF TGTGCCAGCAGTGATCCCCCATCCAGGGGCGACCCAGAGACCCAGTACTTC
14 TRBJ2-1 TRBV2 NA NA CASSERSTYNEQFF TGTGCCAGCAGCGAAAGGAGTACCTACAATGAGCAGTTCTTC
17 TRBJ1-3 TRBV5-1 NA NA CASSLGMGDRSGNTIYF TGCGCCAGCAGCTTGGGTATGGGGGATCGCTCTGGAAACACCATATATTTT
16 TRBJ2-3 TRBV7-2 NA NA CASSLVGSHSTDTQYF TGTGCCAGCAGCTTAGTCGGCTCCCATAGCACAGATACGCAGTATTTT
18 TRBJ1-6 TRBV7-6 NA NA CASSLARLTGSLNSPLHF TGTGCCAGCAGCTTAGCGCGGCTCACAGGGTCCCTTAATTCACCCCTCCACTTT
14 TRBJ1-5 TRBV2 NA few CASRGVYSNQPQHF TGTGCCAGCAGGGGGGTCTATAGCAATCAGCCCCAGCATTTT
14 TRBJ1-2 TRBV6-1 NA once CASSESGTAYGYTF TGTGCCAGCAGTGAGTCCGGGACGGCTTATGGCTACACCTTC
20 TRBJ2-2 TRBV18 TRBD1 NA CASSPKPLRTGLRNTGELFF TGTGCCAGCTCACCGAAGCCTTTGAGGACAGGATTGAGAAACACCGGGGAGCTGTTTTTT
13 TRBJ1-2 TRBV5-8 NA NA CASSLRKNYGYTF TGTGCCAGCAGCTTGAGGAAAAACTATGGCTACACCTTC